These 20 T cell receptor beta chains originate from one sample sequenced in a study of blood T cell repertoires in COVID-19. Some clones are missing from TCRdb's copy, which holds only in-frame ones; the method was immunoSEQ multiplex PCR. The sample holds 200,000 to 250,000 clones; roughly 88% are singletons and the top ten take about 15%. The specimen sequenced was PBMCs or T cells enriched from blood (not recorded which). These receptor sequences come from a woman aged 50 to 60 with acute COVID-19.

V is TRBV25-1 and J is TRBJ1-6, with D unresolved. The CDR3 is 13 residues long. Germline-derived CDR1 and CDR2 are MGHDK and SYGVNS. Trimming removed 3 bases at V and 7 bases at J, with 7 bases between. CDR3 amino acids: CASSEFQNSPLHF. CDR3 DNA sequence: TGTGCCAGCAGTGAGTTTCAGAATTCACCCCTCCACTTT. The whole variable domain, remainder taken from reference TRBV25-1 and TRBJ1-6, is EADIYQTPRYLVIGTGKKITLECSQTMGHDKMYWYQQDPGMELHLIHYSYGVNSTEKGDLSSESTVSRIRTEHFPLTLESARPSHTSQYLCASSEFQNSPLHFGNGTRLTVT.

This clone was seen once. The DNA of the CDR3 is TGTGCCAGCAGCGCCGGGACAGGAAGGGGGGGAACTGAAGCTTTCTTT. This sequence encodes CASSAGTGRGGTEAFF. The V call is TRBV2, the J call TRBJ1-1; 8 bases fit TRBD1. V dropped 6 bases and J dropped 5; count of bases not matched to a gene: 14. The CDR3 extends over 16 amino acids. Per the germline V gene, CDR1 is SNHLY and CDR2 is FYNNEI.

This clone was seen a handful of times. This rearrangement joins TRBV6-6 to TRBJ1-5; TRBD1 matches at 9 bases. Looked up from germline, CDR1 is MNHNY and CDR2 is SVGAGI (reference sequence). CDR3 size: 14 residues. Trimming at V came to 7 bases and at J to 4 bases, leaving 5 bases not matched to a gene. The CDR3 sequence: CASNKGQGNQPQHF. DNA of the CDR3: TGTGCCAGCAATAAGGGACAGGGAAATCAGCCCCAGCATTTT.

V usage is TRBV18 and J usage is TRBJ2-1, with 9 bases that match TRBD2. The junction had 5 bases not matched to a gene; V was cut back by 0 bases and J by 8 bases. Looked up from germline, CDR1 is KGHSH and CDR2 is LQKENI. This CDR3 has 15 amino acids. CDR3 bases: TGTGCCAGCTCACCACCGGTAGCGGGAGCCCATGAGCAGTTCTTC. This gives the protein CASSPPVAGAHEQFF.

This clone has a single count. This chain joins TRBV19 and TRBJ2-2, with 9 bases identical to TRBD2. This CDR3 is 16 amino acids long. V trimming: 3 bases; J trimming: 4 bases; junction bases outside the gene matches: 6. CDR1 LNHDA and CDR2 SQIVND come from the germline V gene (reference sequence). The CDR3 DNA reads TGTGCCAGTAGTATTAGCGGGAGACTCATCACCGGGGAGCTGTTTTTT. It yields the protein CASSISGRLITGELFF.

The rearrangement joins TRBV11-2 to TRBJ1-2; D gene unclear. CDR1 and CDR2 from the germline V gene are SGHAT and FQNNGV. V gave up 3 bases and J gave up 4 bases, with 6 bases separating them. This CDR3 is 12 amino acids long. The CDR3 DNA sequence: TGTGCCAGCAGCTTGTATTTCTATGGCTACACCTTC. Translation gives CASSLYFYGYTF.

This clone appeared a single time. This rearrangement joins TRBV28 to TRBJ2-6; 9 positions match TRBD1. The CDR3 runs to 17 residues. Germline V CDR1 and CDR2: MDHEN, SYDVKM. J lost 1 base, V lost 5 bases, and 6 bases had no gene match. CDR3: CASSIPGQGSGANVLTF. DNA for the CDR3: TGTGCCAGCAGTATACCGGGACAGGGTTCTGGGGCCAACGTCCTGACTTTC.

J is TRBJ1-1 and V is TRBV9; no firm D call. The germline V gene has CDR1 SGDLS and CDR2 YYNGEE. This CDR3 comprises 14 residues. The ends were cut back, 0 bases at V and 4 bases at J, with 10 bases in the middle. CDR3 sequence: CASSVDLSRTEAFF. The CDR3 DNA reads TGTGCCAGCAGCGTAGATTTGAGCCGCACTGAAGCTTTCTTT.

V usage is TRBV27 and J usage is TRBJ1-2, with D possibly matching TRBD1 (5 bases). V shed 6 bases and J shed 4 bases, with 18 bases lying between them. Per the germline V gene, CDR1 is MNHEY and CDR2 is SMNVEV (reference sequence). This CDR3 is built from 15 residues. In DNA, the CDR3 is TGTGCCAGCAGACCCGCGGACACTCTTGGCTATGGCTACACCTTC. It is translated as CASRPADTLGYGYTF.

The rearrangement joins TRBV11-2 to TRBJ2-1; tentatively, D is TRBD2 (6 bases). The CDR3 has 17 amino acids. The germline V and J ends were trimmed by 1 base and 4 bases, with 17 bases remaining between them. Germline V gives CDR1 SGHAT, CDR2 FQNNGV. The chain's CDR3 is CASSLVSSWGGYNEQFF. In DNA form, the CDR3 reads TGTGCCAGCAGCTTAGTTTCTAGCTGGGGAGGATACAATGAGCAGTTCTTC. Full variable domain (rest looked up from reference TRBV11-2 and TRBJ2-1): EAGVAQSPRYKIIEKRQSVAFWCNPISGHATLYWYQQILGQGPKLLIQFQNNGVVDDSQLPKDRFSAERLKGVDSTLKIQPAKLEDSAVYLCASSLVSSWGGYNEQFFGPGTRLTVL.

The chain uses TRBV5-1 and TRBJ2-1; TRBD2 matches at 10 bases. The CDR3 extends over 16 amino acids. Losses at the gene ends were 2 bases for V and 6 bases for J; bases not matched to a gene: 8. CDR1 and CDR2 (germline): SGHRS, YFSETQ. CDR3 nucleotides: TGCGCCAGCAGCTTTGACCTAGCGGGAGAGAGCAATGAGCAGTTCTTC. This gives the protein CASSFDLAGESNEQFF.

The CDR3 DNA follows: TGCGCCAGCAGCTTGTCCGGACTCCGGGAGACCCAGTACTTC. It codes for CASSLSGLRETQYF. The chain employs TRBV5-1 and TRBJ2-5; TRBD2 is a possible D gene (5 bases). The germline V and J ends were trimmed by 1 base and 5 bases, with 12 bases remaining between them. In germline, CDR1 is SGHRS, CDR2 YFSETQ. The CDR3 covers 14 residues.

This chain connects TRBV7-9 to TRBJ1-4; TRBD1 agrees at 9 bases. The CDR3 covers 14 residues. J lost 6 bases, V lost 5 bases, and 4 bases had no gene match. Germline V lookup: CDR1 SEHNR, CDR2 FQNEAQ (reference sequence). The CDR3 DNA is TGTGCCAGCAGCCCAGGGGACAGGGATGAAAAACTGTTTTTT. Encoded protein: CASSPGDRDEKLFF.

The sample holds one count of this clone. This chain links TRBV19 with TRBJ2-7; possible D gene TRBD1, 5 bases. The CDR3 runs 11 residues. Trimming removed 10 bases from V and 7 bases from J, with 14 bases in between. CDR1 and CDR2 (germline): LNHDA, SQIVND (reference sequence). Written as DNA, the CDR3 is TGTGCCATCCCCAGGGCTTGGGAGCAGTACTTC. It translates to CAIPRAWEQYF. Supplemented by reference TRBV19 and TRBJ2-7, the full variable domain reads DGGITQSPKYLFRKEGQNVTLSCEQNLNHDAMYWYRQDPGQGLRLIYYSQIVNDFQKGDIAEGYSVSREKKESFPLTVTSAQKNPTAFYLCAIPRAWEQYFGPGTRLTVT.

This chain connects TRBV5-1 to TRBJ2-1; TRBD2 agrees at 14 bases. Germline V gene data show CDR1 as SGHRS and CDR2 as YFSETQ. This CDR3 comprises 17 residues. Trimming at V came to 4 bases and at J to 6 bases, leaving 9 bases not matched to a gene. CDR3 amino acids: CASSLSGTSGSGNEQFF. In nucleotides, the CDR3 is TGCGCCAGCAGCCTTTCTGGGACTAGCGGGAGTGGCAATGAGCAGTTCTTC.

The rearrangement uses TRBV15 and TRBJ2-1; 7 bases are a match to TRBD2. The V gene end was trimmed by 1 base and the J gene end by 10 bases; junction bases not matched to a gene: 10. The CDR3 spans 15 residues. CDR1 and CDR2 from the germline V gene are LNHNV and YYDKDF (reference sequence). The CDR3 nucleotides read TGTGCCACCAGCAGAGTGGGTGCGGGAGTAAAAGAGCAGTTCTTC. Protein: CATSRVGAGVKEQFF.

This clone has just one count. The V and J genes are TRBV7-9 and TRBJ2-4; 9 nucleotides line up with TRBD2. The germline gives CDR1 SEHNR, CDR2 FQNEAQ (reference sequence). After removal of 5 bases from V and 2 bases from J, the junction contained 16 bases not matched to a gene. The length of the CDR3 is 19 residues. The CDR3: CASSAGGTSLTWTKNIQYF. CDR3 DNA sequence: TGTGCCAGCAGCGCAGGTGGGACTAGCCTCACGTGGACCAAAAACATTCAGTACTTC.

The rearrangement uses TRBV7-2 and TRBJ2-5; the D gene is possibly TRBD2 (7 bases). CDR1 and CDR2 from the germline V gene are SGHTA and FQGNSA. The CDR3 length is 13 residues. Trimming took 5 bases from V and 9 from J, leaving 16 bases between them. The DNA of the CDR3 is TGTGCCAGCAGCGTTAGCGGGCCAGGGGCCCAGTACTTC. Protein sequence: CASSVSGPGAQYF.

This clone was counted a single time. This rearrangement joins TRBV5-1 to TRBJ2-5; 8 bases are shared with TRBD2. V lost 0 bases to trimming and J lost 4 bases; unmatched junction nucleotides: 2. The CDR3 is made up of 14 amino acids. Germline lookup yields CDR1 SGHRS and CDR2 YFSETQ. Written as DNA, the CDR3 is TGCGCCAGCAGCTTGGGCGGGGGGCGAGAGACCCAGTACTTC. It yields the protein CASSLGGGRETQYF. The full variable domain, with the rest looked up from reference TRBV5-1 and TRBJ2-5, is KAGVTQTPRYLIKTRGQQVTLSCSPISGHRSVSWYQQTPGQGLQFLFEYFSETQRNKGNFPGRFSGRQFSNSRSEMNVSTLELGDSALYLCASSLGGGRETQYFGPGTRLLVL.

The chain recombines TRBV28 with TRBJ1-2, with D possibly TRBD1 on 6 matching bases. V was trimmed by 6 bases and J by 4 bases, leaving 21 bases between them. There are 16 residues in the CDR3. Germline CDR1 reads MDHEN; CDR2 reads SYDVKM. The CDR3 nucleotides are TGTGCCAGCAGATACCGGGGGGGCCTAAAGGGCTATGGCTACACCTTC. Encoded protein: CASRYRGGLKGYGYTF.